Listed below are T cell receptor beta chains from one sample, sequenced in a study of vaccination and CD4 T cells after COVID-19. Via MiXCR, TCRdb re-called the PCR reads, giving one row per CDR3 protein. The table has 20,000 to 25,000 distinct CDR3 sequences, about 57% seen once. This sample comprised CD4+ T cells from blood, obtained before SARS-CoV-2 vaccination. The receptors here all came from a human donor who had recovered from COVID-19. CDR3s include the opening cysteine and the closing phenylalanine or tryptophan. The D gene is left open where the match is weak. A row's size may be missing; if present it is once, few, many or a size class.

few	TRBV24-1	TRBJ1-2	NA	CATSEGRERYGYTF	TGTGCCACCAGTGAGGGCAGGGAGCGGTATGGCTACACCTTC
NA	TRBV20-1	TRBJ2-2	NA	CSATEAVGTGELFF	TGCAGTGCTACTGAGGCAGTGGGGACCGGGGAGCTGTTTTTT
NA	TRBV27	TRBJ2-7	TRBD1	CASRKALTGAYEQYF	TGTGCCAGCAGGAAAGCTCTGACAGGGGCCTACGAGCAGTACTTC
NA	TRBV5-8	TRBJ1-1	NA	CASSRALAEAFF	TGTGCCAGCAGCCGAGCTCTTGCCGAAGCTTTCTTT
NA	TRBV10-3	TRBJ1-4	NA	CAISEPGTGNEKLFF	TGTGCCATCAGTGAGCCCGGGACCGGGAATGAAAAACTGTTTTTT
NA	TRBV25-1	TRBJ1-2	NA	CASSEGTVYGYTF	TGTGCCAGCAGTGAGGGCACCGTCTATGGCTACACCTTC
NA	TRBV7-2	TRBJ2-7	NA	CASSLGSRNGYEQYF	TGTGCCAGCAGCTTAGGGTCCAGAAACGGCTACGAGCAGTACTTC
NA	TRBV10-3	TRBJ1-6	NA	CAISLDRRSLHF	TGTGCCATCAGCCTTGACCGGCGATCCCTCCACTTT
few	TRBV20-1	TRBJ1-2	TRBD1	CSASRQGVGYTF	TGCAGTGCTAGTCGACAGGGGGTTGGCTACACCTTC
few	TRBV20-1	TRBJ2-7	TRBD2	CSAPNQREGLVEQYF	TGCAGTGCTCCGAATCAGCGGGAGGGCTTGGTTGAGCAGTACTTC
NA	TRBV2	TRBJ2-7	NA	CAIGTEQYF	TGTGCCATCGGGACTGAGCAGTACTTC
few	TRBV6-1	TRBJ1-1	TRBD1	CASSTSGQGEAFF	TGTGCCAGCAGTACCTCCGGACAGGGTGAAGCTTTCTTT
NA	TRBV6-2/TRBV6-3	TRBJ2-7	NA	CASSPRLGGTYEQYF	TGTGCCAGCAGTCCGAGACTAGGGGGGACATACGAGCAGTACTTC
few	TRBV2	TRBJ2-2	TRBD1	CASRNRGDTGELFF	TGTGCCAGCCGTAACAGGGGGGACACCGGGGAGCTGTTTTTT
few	TRBV24-1	TRBJ2-7	NA	CATSDGNTYEQYF	TGTGCCACCAGTGATGGGAATACCTACGAGCAGTACTTC
few	TRBV27	TRBJ2-7	NA	CASRPLGDSYEQYF	TGTGCCAGCCGCCCTTTGGGGGACTCCTACGAGCAGTACTTC
NA	TRBV19	TRBJ2-6	TRBD1	CASSRDRGYSSGANVLTF	TGTGCCAGTAGTAGAGACAGGGGCTACAGCTCTGGGGCCAACGTCCTGACTTTC
NA	TRBV20-1	TRBJ2-1	TRBD2	CRAGGPYNEQFF	TGCAGAGCGGGAGGGCCTTACAATGAGCAGTTCTTC
NA	TRBV12-3/TRBV12-4	TRBJ2-7	NA	CASSLLGGTEYF	TGTGCCAGCAGCCTCCTAGGCGGGACCGAGTACTTC
NA	TRBV6-2/TRBV6-3	TRBJ2-5	TRBD2	CASGLAGGPQETQYF	TGTGCCAGCGGACTAGCGGGAGGGCCCCAAGAGACCCAGTACTTC
NA	TRBV20-1	TRBJ1-1	TRBD1	CSARPDREWGMNTEAFF	TGCAGTGCCAGGCCAGACAGGGAGTGGGGGATGAACACTGAAGCTTTCTTT
NA	TRBV11-1	TRBJ2-1	TRBD2	CASSRLAEAGYNEQFF	TGTGCCAGCAGCCGTCTAGCGGAGGCGGGGTACAATGAGCAGTTCTTC
NA	TRBV20-1	TRBJ2-6	NA	CSARDLGGFAGGANVLTF	TGCAGTGCTAGAGATCTCGGCGGGTTCGCGGGAGGGGCCAACGTCCTGACTTTC
NA	TRBV6-1	TRBJ1-1	NA	CASSKGQNTEAFF	TGTGCCAGCAGTAAGGGACAGAACACTGAAGCTTTCTTT
NA	TRBV19	TRBJ2-2	TRBD2	CAGREDHTGELFF	TGTGCCGGGAGGGAGGATCACACCGGGGAGCTGTTTTTT
NA	TRBV10-1	TRBJ2-7	NA	CARMTDSYEQYF	TGCGCCAGAATGACAGATTCCTACGAGCAGTACTTC
NA	TRBV28	TRBJ1-6	NA	CASISGRERSPLHF	TGTGCCAGCATTTCAGGGCGCGAAAGGTCACCCCTCCACTTT
NA	TRBV7-2	TRBJ2-7	TRBD1	CASSLGGRVEYEQYF	TGTGCCAGCAGCCTAGGGGGCAGGGTTGAGTACGAGCAGTACTTC
NA	TRBV7-2	TRBJ1-6	TRBD1	CASSSQGDSPLHF	TGTGCCAGCAGCTCGCAGGGGGATTCACCCCTCCACTTT
NA	TRBV19	TRBJ2-3	NA	CASSTSRRGTQYF	TGTGCCAGTAGTACCTCCCGGAGGGGGACGCAGTATTTT
NA	TRBV6-1	TRBJ1-5	TRBD1	CASSRPRDRVSNQPQHF	TGTGCCAGCAGTCGCCCACGGGACAGGGTGAGCAATCAGCCCCAGCATTTT
NA	TRBV15	TRBJ2-6	TRBD1	CATSRDRGSGANVLTF	TGTGCCACCAGCAGAGACAGGGGGTCTGGGGCCAACGTCCTGACTTTC
once	TRBV6-1	TRBJ2-5	NA	CASSHSTSRETQYF	TGTGCCAGCAGTCACAGTACTTCAAGGGAGACCCAGTACTTC
NA	TRBV5-4	TRBJ2-5	NA	CASSRKESGETQYF	TGTGCCAGCAGTCGAAAGGAGAGCGGGGAGACCCAGTACTTC
NA	TRBV27	TRBJ2-7	NA	CASSLGQKSSYEQYF	TGTGCCAGCAGTTTAGGACAGAAGAGCTCCTACGAGCAGTACTTC
few	TRBV6-1	TRBJ1-1	NA	CASSNPASTEAFF	TGTGCCAGCAGTAACCCTGCATCCACTGAAGCTTTCTTT
NA	TRBV2	TRBJ2-7	NA	CASSVTASVEQYF	TGTGCCAGCAGCGTTACCGCCTCGGTCGAGCAGTACTTC
NA	TRBV12-3/TRBV12-4	TRBJ2-1	NA	CASSRSGRVDFEQFF	TGTGCCAGCAGCCGGAGCGGGCGGGTGGACTTTGAGCAGTTCTTC
NA	TRBV11-2	TRBJ2-5	TRBD2	CASSRGLAGRETQYF	TGTGCCAGCAGCCGGGGACTAGCGGGAAGGGAGACCCAGTACTTC
NA	TRBV28	TRBJ2-7	NA	CASSLGVYEQYF	TGTGCCAGCAGTTTAGGAGTCTACGAGCAGTACTTC
few	TRBV20-1	TRBJ2-5	TRBD2	CSARTFGLAEETQYF	TGCAGTGCTAGAACCTTCGGACTAGCGGAAGAGACCCAGTACTTC
once	TRBV6-1	TRBJ2-7	NA	CASKTDRLTYEQYF	TGTGCCAGCAAGACCGACAGATTAACCTACGAGCAGTACTTC